The 14 T cell receptor beta chains presented below share a single source sample, sequenced in a study of T cell repertoires in cytomegalovirus infection. TCRdb re-derived calls from the reads in MiXCR, one entry per CDR3 protein. The sample shows around 740,000 distinct CDR3 sequences, approximately 34% of them seen only once. Sequencing was done on a sample of PBMCs. The receptor set was obtained from a human donor in good health (CMV status not recorded). Some clones in this sample may be carry-over from other donors' samples.

This clonotype was detected many times. V usage is TRBV7-2 and J usage is TRBJ1-1; D is unresolved. V gave up 5 bases and J gave up 1 base, with 11 bases separating them. CDR3 length equals 14 residues. CDR1 and CDR2 (germline): SGHTA, FQGNSA. CDR3 nucleotide sequence: TGTGCCAGCAGCGCTCTTGTCAGGAACACTGAAGCTTTCTTT. This sequence encodes CASSALVRNTEAFF.

The DNA of the CDR3 is TGTGCCAGCAGCTCCGGACTAGCGGGAGTGCAGGGGGAGCTGTTTTTT. Its protein product is CASSSGLAGVQGELFF. The genes are TRBV7-2 and TRBJ2-2; 13 nucleotides agree with TRBD2. CDR1 is SGHTA, CDR2 FQGNSA, per germline. J lost 8 bases, V lost 4 bases, and 7 bases had no gene match. The CDR3 extends over 16 amino acids.

This clonotype was counted at least ten times. CDR3 protein: CASSLWNSNTEAFF. DNA of the CDR3: TGTGCCAGCAGCTTATGGAACTCGAACACTGAAGCTTTCTTT. This chain links TRBV7-2 with TRBJ1-1; D call uncertain. V shed 2 bases and J shed 1 base, with 8 bases lying between them. Germline CDR1 is SGHTA and CDR2 is FQGNSA. This CDR3 region has 14 residues. The complete variable domain, with remaining parts taken from reference TRBV7-2 and TRBJ1-1, reads GAGVSQSPSNKVTEKGKDVELRCDPISGHTALYWYRQSLGQGLEFLIYFQGNSAPDKSGLPSDRFSAERTGGSVSTLTIQRTQQEDSAVYLCASSLWNSNTEAFFGQGTRLTVV.

Ten or more counts support this clonotype. V usage is TRBV7-2 and J usage is TRBJ2-7, with 8 bases identical to TRBD1. The germline V gene encodes CDR1 SGHTA and CDR2 FQGNSA. CDR3 length: 13 amino acids. The V and J ends lost 5 bases and 6 bases, in that order; junction bases with no gene match: 6. The CDR3 loop is CASSQGQVGEQYF. The CDR3 DNA reads TGTGCCAGCAGCCAGGGACAGGTCGGCGAGCAGTACTTC.

The chain is built from TRBV6-6 and TRBJ2-3; D not certain. There are 12 residues in the CDR3. Trimming stripped 1 base from V and 6 bases from J, with 5 bases between. CDR1 and CDR2 (germline): MNHNY, SVGAGI (reference sequence). The CDR3 DNA follows: TGTGCCAGCAGTTACTTGGCGGATACGCAGTATTTT. Amino acids: CASSYLADTQYF.

The gene calls are TRBV7-4 and TRBJ2-3; D is uncertain. The CDR3 runs to 12 residues. Germline-derived CDR1 and CDR2 are SGHVT and SQSDAQ. Trimming removed 1 base from V and 5 bases from J, with 4 bases in between. CDR3 sequence: CASSLVEDTQYF. In DNA form, the CDR3 reads TGTGCCAGCAGCTTAGTAGAAGATACGCAGTATTTT.

Points on this clonotype: Germline and junction disagree at one end, which may indicate a read error. This chain connects TRBV3-1 to TRBJ1-6; D not certain. The CDR3 is made up of 13 amino acids. The germline CDR1 and CDR2 sequences are LGHDT and YNNKEL (reference sequence). The DNA of the CDR3 is TGTGCCAGCAGCCAGAGTTTTGATTCACACCTCCACTTT. Translation gives CASSQSFDSHLHF.

This clonotype has only a few counts. The rearrangement joins TRBV19 to TRBJ1-5; no clear D. From germline, CDR1 is LNHDA and CDR2 SQIVND (reference sequence). Trimming removed 3 bases at V and 6 bases at J, with 9 bases between. The CDR3 is 13 residues long. For the CDR3, the DNA is TGTGCCAGTAGTATGGGCGACTTTCAGCCCCAGCATTTT. Translating gives CASSMGDFQPQHF.

This clonotype was seen more than once but under ten times. The chain has TRBV7-2 and TRBJ2-7; the D is unclear. The CDR3 spans 14 residues. Germline V CDR1 and CDR2: SGHTA, FQGNSA. V gave up 1 base and J gave up 1 base, with 8 bases separating them. CDR3 region: CASSLGPASYEQYF. CDR3 sequence (DNA): TGTGCCAGCAGCTTAGGACCCGCTTCCTACGAGCAGTACTTC.

The CDR3 nucleotides read TGTGCCAGCAGTGCGCATGGGACTAGTTCTAACCGGTACAATGAGCAGTTCTTC. This translates into CASSAHGTSSNRYNEQFF. V usage is TRBV6-4 and J usage is TRBJ2-1, with 8 positions matching TRBD2. V shed 4 bases, J shed 4 bases, and the junction held 15 bases outside the gene matches. The CDR3 spans 18 residues. Per germline, CDR1 MRHNA and CDR2 SNTAGT.

Only a few counts were recorded for this clonotype. The V gene is TRBV20-1, the J gene TRBJ2-5; no clear D. The CDR3 length is 14 residues. The germline V gene has CDR1 DFQATT and CDR2 SNEGSKA (reference sequence). The V end lost 5 bases, the J end lost 5 bases, and 18 bases lay between the germline ends. This CDR3 reads CSAQHSELWETQYF. As DNA, the CDR3 is TGCAGTGCTCAACACTCGGAATTGTGGGAGACCCAGTACTTC.

V gene TRBV6-5 combines with J gene TRBJ1-5; weak D call: TRBD1 (5 bases). CDR3 size: 13 residues. CDR1 and CDR2 (germline): MNHEY, SVGAGI. Trimming removed 6 bases from V and 6 bases from J, with 12 bases in between. The CDR3 reads CASSQGKGQPQHF. The CDR3 nucleotides read TGTGCCAGCAGCCAGGGAAAGGGTCAGCCCCAGCATTTT.

V usage is TRBV5-6 and J usage is TRBJ1-5, with 8 bases lining up with TRBD1. The CDR3 is 14 amino acids. The germline V gene encodes CDR1 SGHDT and CDR2 YYEEEE. V lost 2 bases to trimming and J lost 15 bases; unmatched junction nucleotides: 13. The CDR3 DNA reads TGTGCCAGCAGCTTTGGGGGGAGACAGGGGAACGTGCATTTT. Translated: CASSFGGRQGNVHF. The entire variable domain, with the rest obtained from reference TRBV5-6 and TRBJ1-5, is as follows: DAGVTQSPTHLIKTRGQQVTLRCSPKSGHDTVSWYQQALGQGPQFIFQYYEEEERQRGNFPDRFSGHQFPNYSSELNVNALLLGDSALYLCASSFGGRQGNVHFGDGTRLSIL.

This clonotype showed up many times. The V call is TRBV7-2, the J call TRBJ2-1; TRBD1 or TRBD2 may be the D gene (5 bases each). V lost 10 bases and J 0 bases, leaving 16 bases between the germline ends. Germline loops: CDR1 SGHTA, CDR2 FQGNSA. The CDR3 totals 15 residues. In nucleotides, the CDR3 is TGTGCCACGTCCGGGACGTCAAGCTCCTACAATGAGCAGTTCTTC. Amino acids: CATSGTSSSYNEQFF.